A selection of T cell receptor beta chains follows, all from one sample in a study of beta chain features in type 1 diabetes. TCRdb keeps only in-frame clones here, not all; method: immunoSEQ multiplex PCR. The top ten hold approximately 0.087% of the sample, which has roughly 610,000 clones, around 16% seen once. Sequencing was carried out using naive CD4+ T cells from blood. The receptors derive from a young man in good health. The CDR3 runs from the conserved cysteine through the conserved F or W. D genes are given only for firm matches. Size values are once, few and many counts, or a class for expanded clones, and some rows have none.

v_call,clone_size,j_call,d_call,cdr3_nt,cdr3_aa
TRBV14,NA,TRBJ2-3,NA,TGTGCCAGCAGCCAATTACAGGGATCAGATACGCAGTATTTT,CASSQLQGSDTQYF
TRBV7-9,NA,TRBJ1-2,NA,TGTGCCAGCAGCTTATCCAGCCTTAACTATGGCTACACCTTC,CASSLSSLNYGYTF
TRBV7-9,NA,TRBJ1-5,NA,TGTGCCAGCAGCTTAGCAGGGATCAACCAGCCCCAGCATTTT,CASSLAGINQPQHF
TRBV6-5,NA,TRBJ1-2,TRBD1,TGTGCCAGCAGACGGACAGGGGAACCATATGGCTACACCTTC,CASRRTGEPYGYTF
TRBV9,NA,TRBJ1-2,NA,TGTGCCAGCAGCGTATCTCACGAGGGGAATGGCTACACCTTC,CASSVSHEGNGYTF
TRBV15,few,TRBJ1-2,TRBD1,TGTGCCACCAGCAGAGAGACAGGGTTTGGCTACACCTTC,CATSRETGFGYTF
TRBV5-4,NA,TRBJ2-7,TRBD1,TGTGCCAGCAGCTTCCTCGGACAGGGTAATGACGAGCAGTACTTC,CASSFLGQGNDEQYF
TRBV18,NA,TRBJ2-7,NA,TGTGCCAGCTCACCACTTATGGACTCCTACGAGCAGTACTTC,CASSPLMDSYEQYF
TRBV2,few,TRBJ2-1,TRBD2,TGTGCCAGCAGTGATGTTACGGGACTAGCGGGAGAGGGGTACAATGAGCAGTTCTTC,CASSDVTGLAGEGYNEQFF
TRBV25-1,NA,TRBJ2-7,TRBD2,TGTGCCAGCAGTGAATCCGGTAGCGGGAGTAGGTCCTACGAGCAGTACTTC,CASSESGSGSRSYEQYF
TRBV28,few,TRBJ2-7,TRBD2,TGTGCCAGCAGTTCGGGGACTAGCGGGATGGGGCAGTACTTC,CASSSGTSGMGQYF
TRBV28,few,TRBJ2-1,TRBD1,TGTGCCAGCAGACCTCCGGGACAGGGTACATTTGAGCAGTTCTTC,CASRPPGQGTFEQFF
TRBV7-2,few,TRBJ2-7,NA,TGTGCCAGCAGCTTAGGGTGGGTGGAGCACGAGCAGTACTTC,CASSLGWVEHEQYF
TRBV7-3,few,TRBJ2-3,TRBD2,TGTGCCAGCAGCTCCTCTCCGACTAGCGGGAGGGTGGATACGCAGTATTTT,CASSSSPTSGRVDTQYF
TRBV7-9,few,TRBJ2-7,NA,TGTGCCAGCAGCTTAGGTGCAGGGTCCTACGAGCAGTACTTC,CASSLGAGSYEQYF
TRBV18,few,TRBJ2-3,NA,TGTGCCAGCTCACCATCGGAGGATACGCAGTATTTT,CASSPSEDTQYF
TRBV6-5,NA,TRBJ2-6,TRBD1,TGTGCCAGCAGCACAGGGGCTGGGGCCAACGTCCTGACTTTC,CASSTGAGANVLTF
TRBV19,few,TRBJ2-2,TRBD1,TGTGCCAGTAGTCGCTCCGGGACAGTCATATACACCGGGGAGCTGTTTTTT,CASSRSGTVIYTGELFF
TRBV4-1,once,TRBJ1-5,TRBD1,TGCGCCAGCAGCCAATCGAGTCAGGGGGGAAGAGGACAGCCCCAGCATTTT,CASSQSSQGGRGQPQHF
TRBV20-1,few,TRBJ1-2,NA,TGCAGTGCTAGTAGGTCCGGAAGCTACACCTTC,CSASRSGSYTF
TRBV5-1,few,TRBJ2-2,NA,TGCGCCAGCAGCTCCGGACAGTTCCGGAGCGGGGAGCTGTTTTTT,CASSSGQFRSGELFF
TRBV29-1,NA,TRBJ1-4,NA,TGCAGCGCCGGGGGAACTAATGAAAAACTGTTTTTT,CSAGGTNEKLFF
TRBV18,NA,TRBJ1-2,TRBD1,TGTGCCAGCTCACCAGAGACAGGGAGGATCTATGGCTACACCTTC,CASSPETGRIYGYTF
TRBV7-3,few,TRBJ2-3,TRBD2,TGTGCCAGCAGCCTCGGACTAGCGGTGGGCACAGATACGCAGTATTTT,CASSLGLAVGTDTQYF
TRBV29-1,few,TRBJ1-5,NA,TGCAGCGTTGGCGGGAGCAATCAGCCCCAGCATTTT,CSVGGSNQPQHF
TRBV10-3,few,TRBJ2-7,NA,TGTGCCACCCAGAGGGCAGGTTCCTACGAGCAGTACTTC,CATQRAGSYEQYF
TRBV29-1,few,TRBJ1-2,TRBD1,TGCAGCGCTGGACAGGGGAACTATGGCTACACCTTC,CSAGQGNYGYTF
TRBV2,NA,TRBJ1-4,NA,TGTGCCAGCAGTGAACAGACGTCCTATGAAAAACTGTTTTTT,CASSEQTSYEKLFF
TRBV11-2,NA,TRBJ2-7,NA,TGTGCCAGCAGCTTAGGTGATATCCTCCAGTACTTC,CASSLGDILQYF
TRBV7-2,NA,TRBJ2-7,TRBD2,TGTGCCAGCCGTCCCGGGGGGGGCTTAAGCTCCTACGAGCAGTACTTC,CASRPGGGLSSYEQYF
TRBV18,NA,TRBJ2-3,TRBD1,TGTGCCAGCTCACCACCGGTGGCAGGGGGTCGAGATACGCAGTATTTT,CASSPPVAGGRDTQYF
TRBV29-1,few,TRBJ1-4,NA,TGCAGCGTTGTAGAGGGCCGCACTAATGAAAAACTGTTTTTT,CSVVEGRTNEKLFF
TRBV27,NA,TRBJ2-1,TRBD2,TGTGCCAGCGGGAGGGATTACAATGAGCAGTTCTTC,CASGRDYNEQFF
TRBV21-1,few,TRBJ2-1,NA,TGTGCCAGCAGCCACTTAGCGGGACCTACCTTTTACAATGAGCAGTTCTTC,CASSHLAGPTFYNEQFF
TRBV19,NA,TRBJ2-7,TRBD1,TGTGCCAGTAGACGCGCCGGGACAGACACCTACGAGCAGTACTTC,CASRRAGTDTYEQYF
TRBV30,few,TRBJ2-3,NA,TGTGCCTGGAGTGACTTCGGCGGACCCCACACAGATACGCAGTATTTT,CAWSDFGGPHTDTQYF
TRBV10-2,few,TRBJ1-4,NA,TGCGCCAGCAGTGATATGACGGCGAATGAAAAACTGTTTTTT,CASSDMTANEKLFF